This T cell receptor beta chain was documented in a study of blood T cell repertoires in COVID-19. Whole-study context: Collection of acute and convalescent COVID-19 samples took place in the United States, Italy and Spain. PBMCs, B-cell-depleted T cells, or T cells provided the cDNA or gDNA that made up the material.

Study processing details: By means of reference gene primer amplification, nucleated cell counts were estimated. Using immunoSEQ multiplex PCR, the repertoire was profiled, and TCRdb retains in-frame clones only, with some absent. V, J and clone size are those of that table, while D and trimming were read from the DNA. The sample contains over 600,000 clones, more than 80% of which appear only once. Germline V CDR1 and CDR2: SGHAT, FQNNGV. Trimming took 4 bases from V and 4 from J, leaving 14 bases between them. The CDR3 sequence is 14 residues long. The genes are TRBV11-2 and TRBJ2-7; possible D gene TRBD1, 6 bases. Sample: peripheral blood. This clonotype originated in a woman younger than 30 with acute or convalescent COVID-19. As DNA, the CDR3 is TGTGCCAGCAGCTCCCAGGGGATGCGGTACGAGCAGTACTTC. The encoded protein is CASSSQGMRYEQYF. Looking up the rest from reference TRBV11-2 and TRBJ2-7 gives the full variable domain: EAGVAQSPRYKIIEKRQSVAFWCNPISGHATLYWYQQILGQGPKLLIQFQNNGVVDDSQLPKDRFSAERLKGVDSTLKIQPAKLEDSAVYLCASSSQGMRYEQYFGPGTRLTVT.